A selection of T cell receptor beta chains follows, all from one sample in a study of OX40 agonist ivuxolimab in advanced cancers. Clones were sequenced by immunoSEQ multiplex PCR, and TCRdb holds only the in-frame ones, with some missing. This table holds around 95,000 clones, around 87% found once. The sample was CD4+ or CD8+ T cells sorted from blood, taken in a trial of the OX40 agonist ivuxolimab. The source is an adult with an advanced solid tumor such as melanoma, head and neck, liver or kidney cancer. Both conserved end residues are part of each CDR3. A D gene is named only where the DNA matches it firmly. The size entry is marked missing in some rows and otherwise reads once, few, many or a size class.

d_gene | j_gene | v_gene | len | abundance | CDR3aa | CDR3nt
- | TRBJ2-1 | TRBV2 | 16 | - | CASTLRDLSSYNEQFF | TGTGCCAGTACTCTCCGGGACCTGAGCTCCTACAATGAGCAGTTCTTC
- | TRBJ1-2 | TRBV18 | 14 | - | CASSPQRSNYGYTF | TGTGCCAGCTCACCACAAAGGTCGAACTATGGCTACACCTTC
TRBD1 | TRBJ2-7 | TRBV18 | 15 | - | CASSPLRQGAREQYF | TGTGCCAGCTCACCACTTAGACAGGGGGCCCGCGAGCAGTACTTC
- | TRBJ2-5 | TRBV10-1 | 13 | - | CASSGSIQETQYF | TGCGCCAGCAGTGGATCTATACAAGAGACCCAGTACTTC
TRBD1 | TRBJ1-1 | TRBV5-1 | 16 | - | CASSLIGQGASTEAFF | TGCGCCAGCAGCCTTATCGGACAGGGGGCTAGCACTGAAGCTTTCTTT
TRBD2 | TRBJ2-5 | TRBV19 | 14 | - | CASSTGGAGETQYF | TGTGCCAGTAGTACCGGGGGGGCCGGGGAGACCCAGTACTTC
- | TRBJ2-6 | TRBV7-9 | 19 | - | CASSQSWGSPDSGANVLTF | TGTGCCAGCAGCCAATCTTGGGGGTCCCCAGACTCTGGGGCCAACGTCCTGACTTTC
TRBD1 | TRBJ1-1 | TRBV5-1 | 15 | - | CASSLSGGKNTEAFF | TGCGCCAGCAGCTTATCAGGGGGAAAAAACACTGAAGCTTTCTTT
- | TRBJ2-6 | TRBV14 | 16 | - | CASSLLGGSGANVLTF | TGTGCCAGCAGCCTATTAGGGGGCTCTGGGGCCAACGTCCTGACTTTC
- | TRBJ1-5 | TRBV7-2 | 14 | - | CASSLQTLNQPQHF | TGTGCCAGCAGCTTACAAACCTTAAATCAGCCCCAGCATTTT
- | TRBJ1-4 | TRBV19 | 15 | once | CASSNTVATNEKLFF | TGTGCCAGTAGTAATACAGTTGCAACTAATGAAAAACTGTTTTTT
- | TRBJ2-7 | TRBV15 | 15 | - | CATSREQGITYEQYF | TGTGCCACCAGCAGAGAACAGGGAATTACCTACGAGCAGTACTTC
TRBD2 | TRBJ2-5 | TRBV5-1 | 17 | few | CASSLGTSGGAAKTQYF | TGCGCCAGCAGCTTGGGAACTAGCGGGGGGGCCGCGAAGACCCAGTACTTC
- | TRBJ2-7 | TRBV5-1 | 15 | - | CASSLGWGIKDEQYF | TGCGCCAGCAGCTTGGGGTGGGGGATTAAGGACGAGCAGTACTTC
- | TRBJ1-2 | TRBV6-1 | 13 | - | CASAVEAVYGYTF | TGTGCCAGCGCCGTTGAGGCAGTCTATGGCTACACCTTC
TRBD2 | TRBJ2-7 | TRBV18 | 16 | - | CASSLLAGPVPYEQYF | TGTGCCAGCTCACTCTTAGCGGGGCCCGTGCCCTACGAGCAGTACTTC
TRBD2 | TRBJ2-5 | TRBV7-6 | 13 | once | CASSSSGAETQYF | TGTGCCAGCAGCTCTAGCGGGGCGGAGACCCAGTACTTC
TRBD2 | TRBJ2-3 | TRBV5-1 | 15 | - | CASSGGLAGTDTQYF | TGCGCCAGCAGCGGGGGACTAGCGGGCACAGATACGCAGTATTTT
- | TRBJ2-4 | TRBV28 | 15 | - | CASSSNLQGANIQYF | TGTGCCAGCAGTTCGAATTTACAGGGTGCGAACATTCAGTACTTC
TRBD1 | TRBJ2-7 | TRBV10-2 | 14 | - | CASTRTGLNYEQYF | TGCGCCAGCACCAGGACAGGATTGAACTACGAGCAGTACTTC
TRBD1 | TRBJ1-1 | TRBV14 | 14 | - | CASSHDRADTEAFF | TGTGCCAGCAGCCACGACAGGGCGGACACTGAAGCTTTCTTT
TRBD1 | TRBJ1-4 | TRBV5-1 | 15 | few | CASSPTGGEGEKLFF | TGCGCCAGCAGCCCGACAGGGGGCGAAGGTGAAAAACTGTTTTTT
TRBD1 | TRBJ1-5 | TRBV18 | 16 | - | CASSPPGQGEDQPQHF | TGTGCCAGCTCACCGCCCGGACAGGGAGAGGATCAGCCCCAGCATTTT
TRBD2 | TRBJ2-1 | TRBV5-6 | 15 | - | CASSTNGLVYNEQFF | TGTGCCAGCAGTACCAACGGACTAGTCTACAATGAGCAGTTCTTC
TRBD1 | TRBJ1-4 | TRBV19 | 20 | - | CASSIDKPGDSPTTNEKLFF | TGTGCCAGTAGTATAGACAAACCAGGGGACAGCCCCACAACTAATGAAAAACTGTTTTTT
- | TRBJ1-3 | TRBV19 | 17 | - | CASSIKERRAFGNTIYF | TGTGCCAGTAGTATAAAGGAACGCAGGGCCTTTGGAAACACCATATATTTT
- | TRBJ2-7 | TRBV7-9 | 13 | few | CASSSAPGNEQYF | TGTGCCAGCAGCTCCGCCCCCGGTAACGAGCAGTACTTC
- | TRBJ2-3 | TRBV9 | 15 | - | CASSGGRGYEDTQYF | TGTGCCAGCAGCGGAGGACGGGGGTACGAAGATACGCAGTATTTT
- | TRBJ2-4 | TRBV7-2 | 14 | - | CASSSRLAKNIQYF | TGTGCCAGCAGCTCCAGGTTAGCCAAAAACATTCAGTACTTC
- | TRBJ2-7 | TRBV5-1 | 14 | - | CASSQTVGPYEQYF | TGCGCCAGCAGCCAGACAGTGGGGCCTTACGAGCAGTACTTC
- | TRBJ1-4 | TRBV13 | 13 | - | CASSFTESRALFF | TGTGCCAGCAGCTTCACCGAGTCACGGGCACTGTTTTTT
- | TRBJ2-3 | TRBV6-5 | 12 | few | CASSPGTHTQYF | TGTGCCAGCAGTCCAGGGACCCATACGCAGTATTTT
TRBD1 | TRBJ2-2 | TRBV2 | 16 | - | CASSLRQGAPTGELFF | TGTGCCAGCAGCCTAAGACAGGGGGCGCCCACCGGGGAGCTGTTTTTT
TRBD2 | TRBJ2-7 | TRBV5-1 | 13 | - | CASRVAGGYEQYF | TGCGCCAGCAGAGTAGCGGGAGGCTACGAGCAGTACTTC
- | TRBJ2-5 | TRBV7-8 | 13 | - | CASRPSGSETQYF | TGTGCCAGCAGGCCCTCCGGATCCGAGACCCAGTACTTC
- | TRBJ2-1 | TRBV9 | 13 | - | CASSRGTYNEQFF | TGTGCCAGCAGCAGGGGGACCTACAATGAGCAGTTCTTC
TRBD2 | TRBJ2-5 | TRBV27 | 16 | once | CASSLFGGRPQETQYF | TGTGCCAGCAGTTTATTTGGCGGGAGGCCCCAAGAGACCCAGTACTTC
TRBD1 | TRBJ2-1 | TRBV28 | 15 | - | CASTEAGQGNNEQFF | TGTGCCAGCACTGAGGCGGGACAGGGAAACAATGAGCAGTTCTTC
TRBD2 | TRBJ2-7 | TRBV6-5 | 15 | - | CASSYSSGGHYEQYF | TGTGCCAGCAGTTACTCTAGCGGGGGACACTACGAGCAGTACTTC
TRBD2 | TRBJ2-1 | TRBV7-8 | 15 | - | CASRPLAGGYNEQFF | TGTGCCAGCAGACCACTAGCGGGGGGGTACAATGAGCAGTTCTTC
- | TRBJ2-3 | TRBV27 | 15 | - | CASRKLGGATDTQYF | TGTGCCAGCAGGAAATTGGGGGGAGCCACAGATACGCAGTATTTT
- | TRBJ1-4 | TRBV2 | 14 | - | CAGSAREGSEKLFF | TGTGCCGGCAGTGCGAGGGAAGGAAGTGAAAAACTGTTTTTT
TRBD2 | TRBJ2-2 | TRBV7-9 | 16 | - | CASRPLAGVTTGELFF | TGTGCCAGCAGGCCTCTAGCGGGAGTCACCACCGGGGAGCTGTTTTTT
- | TRBJ1-1 | TRBV6-5 | 13 | - | CASSYTVYREAFF | TGTGCCAGCAGTTACACAGTCTACAGGGAAGCTTTCTTT
- | TRBJ2-7 | TRBV10-3 | 17 | - | CAISDAGAGKRADEQYF | TGTGCCATCAGTGACGCTGGGGCGGGGAAAAGGGCCGACGAGCAGTACTTC
TRBD1 | TRBJ2-2 | TRBV7-3 | 16 | - | CASSLRQGARTGELFF | TGTGCCAGCAGCCTAAGACAGGGGGCTCGGACCGGGGAGCTGTTTTTT
TRBD1 | TRBJ2-1 | TRBV2 | 14 | - | CASSMRDRGQEQFF | TGTGCCAGCAGTATGCGGGACAGGGGCCAGGAGCAGTTCTTC
TRBD2 | TRBJ2-7 | TRBV11-2 | 15 | - | CASSSLGRARGEQYF | TGTGCCAGCAGCTCCCTGGGGAGGGCAAGGGGAGAGCAGTACTTC
- | TRBJ1-1 | TRBV19 | 15 | few | CASNSIRHSNTEAFF | TGTGCCAGTAACTCTATCCGACACTCGAACACTGAAGCTTTCTTT
- | TRBJ1-2 | TRBV6-5 | 15 | - | CASSSDRDTRSDYTF | TGTGCCAGCAGTTCAGACCGGGACACCCGTTCAGACTACACCTTC
- | TRBJ2-2 | TRBV4-1 | 14 | - | CASSHLGTTGELFF | TGCGCCAGCAGCCACCTGGGTACCACCGGGGAGCTGTTTTTT
- | TRBJ2-2 | TRBV6-1 | 14 | - | CASRPLASTGELFF | TGTGCCAGCAGACCTCTAGCTTCCACCGGGGAGCTGTTTTTT
TRBD2 | TRBJ2-7 | TRBV28 | 15 | few | CASSPPGTSVYEQYF | TGTGCCAGCAGTCCTCCCGGGACTAGCGTCTACGAGCAGTACTTC
- | TRBJ2-3 | TRBV5-1 | 15 | - | CASSTTRDFTDTQYF | TGCGCCAGCAGCACCACGCGGGACTTTACAGATACGCAGTATTTT
- | TRBJ1-5 | TRBV2 | 14 | few | CASSFRAVNQPQHF | TGTGCCAGCAGCTTCCGGGCCGTCAATCAGCCCCAGCATTTT